These T cell receptor beta chains were read from a single sample in a study of CD8 T cells in ankylosing spondylitis. Each CDR3 protein gets one entry after TCRdb re-called the 5' RACE reads with MiXCR. The table shows 150,000 to 200,000 distinct CDR3 sequences, with roughly 20% occurring only once. Sequenced input: blood, either unsorted or a sorted T cell fraction (not recorded which). The receptors here all came from a male donor aged 5 to 30 with ankylosing spondylitis or in good health (not recorded which). Each CDR3 is given with its conserved first and last residue. Each record gives: V gene, J gene, CDR3 length, D gene, clone size, CDR3 DNA, CDR3 protein. D genes are given only for firm matches. Rows give clone size only sometimes, using once, few, many, or a class for an expanded clone.

TRBV7-2	TRBJ2-3	14	.	many	TGTGCCAGCAGCTTAGATACACTCACAGATACGCAGTATTTT	CASSLDTLTDTQYF
TRBV4-1	TRBJ2-1	16	.	few	TGCGCCAGCAGCCTGTTCGGGACCCTACCAAGCTATGAGCAGTTCTTC	CASSLFGTLPSYEQFF
TRBV12-3/TRBV12-4	TRBJ2-3	17	.	many	TGTGCCAGCACCCGCGCAGTTACGGGTGGGGACACAGATACGCAGTATTTT	CASTRAVTGGDTDTQYF
TRBV12-3/TRBV12-4	TRBJ2-5	17	TRBD2	many	TGTGCCAGCAGTTTCGGCGGACTAGCGGGAGTTGGGGAGACCCAGTACTTC	CASSFGGLAGVGETQYF
TRBV12-3/TRBV12-4	TRBJ2-1	15	TRBD2	many	TGTGCCAGCAGTGTCAGCGGGAGGGCCAATAATGAGCAGTTCTTC	CASSVSGRANNEQFF
TRBV7-6	TRBJ2-3	14	.	many	TGTGCCAGCAGCGGCCTTGGGACCACAGATACGCAGTATTTT	CASSGLGTTDTQYF
TRBV19	TRBJ2-5	16	TRBD2	many	TGTGCCAGTAGAAACCCGGGGGGTGTCTCCCCAGAGACCCAGTACTTC	CASRNPGGVSPETQYF
TRBV6-6	TRBJ2-2	17	.	many	TGTGCCAGCAGTCTCACTGAAGGACATTCCAACACCGGGGAGCTGTTTTTT	CASSLTEGHSNTGELFF
TRBV20-1	TRBJ2-7	13	.	many	TGCAGTGCCCCGACCCCGGTGGCATACGAGCAGTACTTC	CSAPTPVAYEQYF
TRBV10-3	TRBJ2-7	12	.	many	TGTGCCATCAGTGGAGGGGCCTACGAGCAGTACTTC	CAISGGAYEQYF
TRBV12-3/TRBV12-4	TRBJ2-2	16	.	many	TGTGCCAGCAGTTTTTTCATAGCGGACAACACCGGGGAGCTGTTTTTT	CASSFFIADNTGELFF
TRBV5-6	TRBJ2-1	15	TRBD2	many	TGTGCCAGCAGCTTTCAACTAGCGTCCAACAATGAGCAGTTCTTC	CASSFQLASNNEQFF
TRBV7-2	TRBJ2-5	13	.	many	TGTGCCAGCAGGTCGGGAGTTGAGGAGACCCAGTACTTC	CASRSGVEETQYF
TRBV6-2/TRBV6-3	TRBJ2-1	17	.	many	TGTGCCAGCAGCTTCCCGCCCCCGGGAGATATTAACAATGAGCAGTTCTTC	CASSFPPPGDINNEQFF
TRBV28	TRBJ1-1	15	.	many	TGTGCCAGCAGTTTGATGGGCACTATGAACACTGAAGCTTTCTTT	CASSLMGTMNTEAFF
TRBV20-1	TRBJ2-7	14	.	many	TGCAGTGCTAGAGATACAAGTTTAAGCTACGAGCAGTACTTC	CSARDTSLSYEQYF
TRBV7-6	TRBJ2-5	12	.	many	TGTGCCAGCAGCCAGGGTTCGGAGACCCAGTACTTC	CASSQGSETQYF
TRBV12-3/TRBV12-4	TRBJ2-3	15	TRBD1	.	TGTGCCAGCAGCCACACAGGGGCCGCGGTAGATACGCAGTATTTT	CASSHTGAAVDTQYF
TRBV5-1	TRBJ1-2	14	TRBD1	many	TGCGCCAGCAGCCCCGGACAGGGCCCTTCTGGCTACACCTTC	CASSPGQGPSGYTF
TRBV5-4	TRBJ2-5	13	.	few	TGTGCCAGCAGCTCCGTTGGACAAGAGACCCAGTACTTC	CASSSVGQETQYF
TRBV7-6	TRBJ1-2	14	TRBD1	.	TGTGCCAGCAGCTCGTGGGACAGGACTGATGGCTACACCTTC	CASSSWDRTDGYTF
TRBV12-3/TRBV12-4	TRBJ2-1	15	TRBD1	many	TGTGCCAGCAGTCCTGGACAGGGGTGGATTAATGAGCAGTTCTTC	CASSPGQGWINEQFF
TRBV5-1	TRBJ1-5	17	TRBD1	many	TGCGCCAGCAGCTTGGGGACAGGAGGATATAGCAATCAGCCCCAGCATTTT	CASSLGTGGYSNQPQHF
TRBV27	TRBJ2-3	12	.	many	TGTGCCAGCGGCGCTAGCGTAATTACGCAGTATTTT	CASGASVITQYF
TRBV20-1	TRBJ1-5	15	.	many	TGCAGTGCTAGAGAGCCGACAGTGGCAAATCAGCCCCAGCATTTT	CSAREPTVANQPQHF
TRBV20-1	TRBJ2-1	14	.	.	TGCAGTGCTAATATAGGCGGGGCCAGCAATGAGCAGTTCTTC	CSANIGGASNEQFF